Listed below are T cell receptor beta chains from one sample, sequenced in a study of control samples from healthy donors and cancer patients. This table comes from immunoSEQ multiplex PCR, and its TCRdb copy is limited to in-frame clones, with some not included. The repertoire holds 130,000 to 150,000 clones, with about 91% as singletons. The source material was blood. All receptors come from a man younger than 45 in good health. Both conserved end residues are part of each CDR3. D genes are given only for firm matches. For some rows the clone size is stated as once, few or many, or as a class when expanded; others skip it.

CDR3aa	CDR3nt	d_gene	abundance	j_gene	v_gene
CASSFAGAGYTEAFF	TGTGCCAGCAGCTTTGCAGGGGCAGGGTACACTGAAGCTTTCTTT	.	.	TRBJ1-1	TRBV5-5
CASSLVASGGAMNTGELFF	TGTGCCAGCAGTTTAGTCGCTAGCGGGGGGGCGATGAACACCGGGGAGCTGTTTTTT	TRBD2	.	TRBJ2-2	TRBV27
CASSFWQGVSYEQYF	TGTGCCAGCAGTTTTTGGCAGGGGGTCTCCTACGAGCAGTACTTC	TRBD1	once	TRBJ2-7	TRBV28
CASSFTRSYEQYF	TGTGCCAGCAGTTTCACAAGGTCCTACGAGCAGTACTTC	.	.	TRBJ2-7	TRBV6-5
CASSKNRDRGGNEQFF	TGTGCCAGCAGCAAAAACCGGGACAGGGGAGGTAATGAGCAGTTCTTC	TRBD1	.	TRBJ2-1	TRBV7-6
CASSRDGAGELFF	TGTGCCAGTAGTAGAGATGGGGCCGGGGAGCTGTTTTTT	.	.	TRBJ2-2	TRBV19
CASSTLSLAGGSNEQFF	TGCGCCAGCAGCACCCTCTCGCTAGCGGGGGGGAGCAATGAGCAGTTCTTC	TRBD2	once	TRBJ2-1	TRBV5-1
CASQGEHYGYTF	TGTGCCTCACAGGGTGAGCACTATGGCTACACCTTC	.	.	TRBJ1-2	TRBV30
CASSFASRGAGGYTF	TGTGCCAGCAGTTTTGCGTCCAGGGGAGCGGGTGGCTACACCTTC	.	.	TRBJ1-2	TRBV27
CASSLDYEGPANYGYTF	TGTGCCAGCAGCTTAGATTACGAGGGGCCGGCTAACTATGGCTACACCTTC	.	.	TRBJ1-2	TRBV11-2
CASSQVVSSSGVNNEQFF	TGTGCCAGCAGCCAAGTAGTGTCATCCAGCGGGGTAAACAATGAGCAGTTCTTC	TRBD2	.	TRBJ2-1	TRBV3-1/TRBV3-2
CASSHTSGGYEQYF	TGTGCCAGCAGCCACACTAGCGGGGGATACGAGCAGTACTTC	TRBD2	once	TRBJ2-7	TRBV27
CASSVGSRDRVDTQYF	TGTGCCAGCAGCGTAGGTTCCCGGGACAGGGTAGATACGCAGTATTTT	TRBD1	.	TRBJ2-3	TRBV9
CASSYLGLYSNQPQHF	TGTGCCAGCAGCTACCTAGGCCTTTATAGCAATCAGCCCCAGCATTTT	.	.	TRBJ1-5	TRBV7-2
CASSRGTSGGDNEQFF	TGTGCCAGCTCACGTGGGACTAGCGGGGGTGATAATGAGCAGTTCTTC	TRBD2	.	TRBJ2-1	TRBV18
CASSQQGSHLESHSSYNEQFF	TGCGCCAGCAGTCAACAGGGCAGCCATCTCGAATCTCATAGCTCCTACAATGAGCAGTTCTTC	.	.	TRBJ2-1	TRBV23-1
CASSLAANTGELFF	TGTGCCAGCAGTTTAGCAGCAAACACCGGGGAGCTGTTTTTT	.	.	TRBJ2-2	TRBV5-4
CASSLAQGRNYEQYF	TGTGCCAGCAGCTTAGCTCAGGGTCGGAACTACGAGCAGTACTTC	.	once	TRBJ2-7	TRBV11-2